Here is one TCR beta chain with its context. The source of the sample is a study of T cell changes during pregnancy in multiple sclerosis. Some clones are missing from TCRdb's copy, which holds only in-frame ones; the method was immunoSEQ multiplex PCR. Of tens of thousands of clones in the sample, roughly 89% were seen once. Germline assignment: CDR1 WSHSY and CDR2 SAAADI. V lost 5 bases, J lost 5 bases, and 7 bases stayed unmatched. The CDR3 sequence is 15 residues long. The input for sequencing was CD4+ T cells from peripheral blood mononuclear cells, taken in the third trimester of pregnancy. V gene TRBV10-2 combines with J gene TRBJ2-3; 10 bases are shared with TRBD2. The receptor was isolated from a female donor in good health, enrolled as a control in a pregnancy study. Here the CDR3 DNA reads TGCGCCAGCAGTTCAGCGGGAGGGCCGAGAGATACGCAGTATTTT. Amino acid sequence: CASSSAGGPRDTQYF.